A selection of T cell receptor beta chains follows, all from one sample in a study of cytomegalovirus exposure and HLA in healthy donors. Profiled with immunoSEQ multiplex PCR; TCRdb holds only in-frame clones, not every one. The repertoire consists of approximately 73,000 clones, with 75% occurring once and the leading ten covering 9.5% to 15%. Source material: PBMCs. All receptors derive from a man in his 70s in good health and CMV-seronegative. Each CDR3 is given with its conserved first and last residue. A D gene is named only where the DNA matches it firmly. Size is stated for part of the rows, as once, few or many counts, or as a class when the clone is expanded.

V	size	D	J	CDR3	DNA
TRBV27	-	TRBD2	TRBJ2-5	CASSARGEETQYF	TGTGCCAGCAGTGCGCGGGGGGAGGAGACCCAGTACTTC
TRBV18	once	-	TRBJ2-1	CASYTGQINEQFF	TGTGCCAGCTACACAGGACAGATCAATGAGCAGTTCTTC
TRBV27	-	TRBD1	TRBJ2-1	CASGQVLNEQFF	TGTGCCAGCGGACAGGTGCTCAATGAGCAGTTCTTC
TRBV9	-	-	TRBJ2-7	CASSVEGQPSYEQYF	TGTGCCAGCAGCGTAGAAGGACAGCCCTCCTACGAGCAGTACTTC
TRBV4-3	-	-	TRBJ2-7	CASSQARTGAAYEQYF	TGCGCCAGCAGCCAAGCAAGGACGGGAGCAGCTTACGAGCAGTACTTC
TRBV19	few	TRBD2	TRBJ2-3	CASSTLAGGSDTQYF	TGTGCCAGTAGTACGCTAGCGGGAGGGTCCGATACGCAGTATTTT
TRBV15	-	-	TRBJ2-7	CATSRVASRDIGSYEQYF	TGTGCCACCAGCAGAGTTGCCAGCCGGGACATAGGCTCCTACGAGCAGTACTTC
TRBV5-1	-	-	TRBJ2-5	CASSIPLAGGETQYF	TGCGCCAGCAGCATACCTCTAGCAGGAGGAGAGACCCAGTACTTC
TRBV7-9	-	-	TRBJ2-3	CASSLGGLGTDTQYF	TGTGCCAGCAGCTTAGGGGGCTTGGGGACAGATACGCAGTATTTT
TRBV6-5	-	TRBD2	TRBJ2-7	CASRGGGAPYEQYF	TGTGCCAGCAGGGGCGGGGGGGCCCCCTACGAGCAGTACTTC
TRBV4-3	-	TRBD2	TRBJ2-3	CASSQTSLGPSGSLADTQYF	TGCGCCAGCAGCCAAACCTCTCTGGGACCTAGCGGGAGTCTGGCAGATACGCAGTATTTT